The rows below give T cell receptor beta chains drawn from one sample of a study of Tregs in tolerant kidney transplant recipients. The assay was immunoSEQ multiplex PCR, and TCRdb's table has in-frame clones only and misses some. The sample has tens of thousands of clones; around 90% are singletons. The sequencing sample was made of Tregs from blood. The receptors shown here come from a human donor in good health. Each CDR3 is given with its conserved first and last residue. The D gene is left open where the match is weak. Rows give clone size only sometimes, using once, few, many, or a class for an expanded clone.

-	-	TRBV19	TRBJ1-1	CASSPRSMEAFF	TGTGCCAGTAGCCCCCGGAGTATGGAAGCTTTCTTT
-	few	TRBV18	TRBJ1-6	CASSLDGNSPLHF	TGTGCCAGCTCACTGGACGGGAATTCACCCCTCCACTTT
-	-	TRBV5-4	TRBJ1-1	CASGRAGMNTEAFF	TGTGCCAGCGGCCGAGCTGGGATGAACACTGAAGCTTTCTTT
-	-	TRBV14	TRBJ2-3	CASSLLLFTDTQYF	TGTGCCAGCAGCCTTTTACTATTTACGGATACGCAGTATTTT
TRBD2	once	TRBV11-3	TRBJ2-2	CASSLEPGLAVGELFF	TGTGCCAGCAGCTTAGAGCCGGGACTAGCGGTCGGGGAGCTGTTTTTT
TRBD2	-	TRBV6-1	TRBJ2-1	CASRGRASGRDEQFF	TGTGCCAGCAGGGGGCGGGCTAGCGGGAGGGATGAGCAGTTCTTC
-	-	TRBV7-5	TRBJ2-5	CARSHSITQYF	TGTGCCAGAAGCCACAGTATCACCCAGTACTTC
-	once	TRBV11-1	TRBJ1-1	CASSLDKNSKAFF	TGTGCCAGCAGCTTAGATAAAAACTCTAAAGCTTTCTTT
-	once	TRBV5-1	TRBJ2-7	CASSLGQGGEQYF	TGCGCCAGCAGCTTGGGTCAGGGCGGGGAGCAGTACTTC
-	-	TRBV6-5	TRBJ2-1	CASSRYDEQFF	TGTGCCAGCAGTCGCTACGATGAGCAGTTCTTC
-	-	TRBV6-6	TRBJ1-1	CASSYHGRDTEAFF	TGTGCCAGCAGTTACCACGGGCGTGACACTGAAGCTTTCTTT
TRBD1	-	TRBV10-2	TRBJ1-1	CASIRDRVNTEAFF	TGCGCCAGCATCCGGGACAGGGTGAACACTGAAGCTTTCTTT
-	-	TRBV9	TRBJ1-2	CASSSGAFNYGYTF	TGTGCCAGCAGCTCCGGAGCCTTTAACTATGGCTACACCTTC
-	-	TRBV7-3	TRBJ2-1	CASSRGPAGGGDNEQFF	TGTGCCAGCAGCCGCGGCCCCGCCGGAGGGGGCGACAATGAGCAGTTCTTC
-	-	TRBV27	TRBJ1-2	CASKGPPNYGYTF	TGTGCCAGCAAGGGTCCACCTAACTATGGCTACACCTTC
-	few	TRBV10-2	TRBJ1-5	CASSEGADPSNQPQHF	TGCGCCAGCAGTGAAGGAGCAGACCCCAGCAATCAGCCCCAGCATTTT
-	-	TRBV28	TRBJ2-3	CASSLLPNGLSTDTQYF	TGTGCCAGCAGTTTGCTCCCCAATGGTCTTAGCACAGATACGCAGTATTTT
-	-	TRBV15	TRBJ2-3	CATSRDLRAMEYF	TGTGCCACCAGCAGAGATCTTCGGGCCATGGAGTATTTT
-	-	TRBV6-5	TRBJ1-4	CASSYREPSDEKLFF	TGTGCCAGCAGTTACCGGGAGCCTTCAGATGAAAAACTGTTTTTT
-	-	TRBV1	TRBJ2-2	CTSSPPQTGELFF	TGCACCAGCAGCCCACCTCAAACCGGGGAGCTGTTTTTT
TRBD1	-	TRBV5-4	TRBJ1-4	CASSLGDRAAEKLFF	TGTGCCAGCAGCTTGGGAGACAGGGCGGCGGAAAAACTGTTTTTT
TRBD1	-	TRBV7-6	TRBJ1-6	CASSLTIRQGRSPLHF	TGTGCCAGCAGCCTCACCATCCGACAGGGCCGTTCACCCCTCCACTTT
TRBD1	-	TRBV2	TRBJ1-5	CASGQDRAKNQPQHF	TGTGCCAGCGGCCAGGACAGGGCGAAAAATCAGCCCCAGCATTTT
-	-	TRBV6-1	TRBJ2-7	CASSEAVRGTYEQYF	TGTGCCAGCAGTGAAGCGGTGCGTGGGACCTACGAGCAGTACTTC
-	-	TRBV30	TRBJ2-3	CAWQIGGGGWDTQYF	TGTGCCTGGCAAATTGGGGGAGGAGGATGGGATACGCAGTATTTT
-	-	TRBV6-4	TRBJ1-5	CASSLGLNQPQHF	TGTGCCAGCAGCCTAGGACTCAATCAGCCCCAGCATTTT
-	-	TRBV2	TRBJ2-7	CASRSGSGRGTYEQYF	TGTGCCAGCAGGAGTGGATCGGGACGCGGGACCTACGAGCAGTACTTC
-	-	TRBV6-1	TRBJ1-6	CASSGRSSYNSPLHF	TGTGCCAGCAGTGGCCGCAGCTCCTATAATTCACCCCTCCACTTT
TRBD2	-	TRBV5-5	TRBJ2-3	CASSPGLAASTDTQYF	TGTGCCAGCAGCCCGGGACTAGCAGCTAGCACAGATACGCAGTATTTT
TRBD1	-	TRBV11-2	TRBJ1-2	CASILPGQGARGYTF	TGTGCCAGCATCCTCCCCGGACAGGGGGCTCGGGGCTACACCTTC
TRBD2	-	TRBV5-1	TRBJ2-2	CASSTGLAGPNTGELFF	TGCGCCAGCAGCACGGGACTAGCGGGCCCAAACACCGGGGAGCTGTTTTTT
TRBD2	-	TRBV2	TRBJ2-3	CASRRPGLAGGLVTDTQYF	TGTGCCAGCAGGCGCCCTGGACTAGCGGGGGGGCTTGTGACAGATACGCAGTATTTT
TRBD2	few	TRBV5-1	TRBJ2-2	CASSLFLAGGLNTGELFF	TGCGCCAGCAGCTTGTTTCTAGCGGGGGGCCTGAACACCGGGGAGCTGTTTTTT
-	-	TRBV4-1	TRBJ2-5	CASSPPGGAQETQYF	TGCGCCAGCAGCCCGCCAGGGGGGGCCCAAGAGACCCAGTACTTC
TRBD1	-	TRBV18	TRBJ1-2	CASSLRAQGNYGYTF	TGTGCCAGCTCACTTCGAGCACAGGGGAACTATGGCTACACCTTC
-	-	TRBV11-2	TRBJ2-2	CASSFQGWSGELFF	TGTGCCAGCAGCTTCCAGGGGTGGTCCGGGGAGCTGTTTTTT
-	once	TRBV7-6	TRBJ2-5	CASSLAPGRAGETQYF	TGTGCCAGCAGCTTAGCGCCAGGCAGGGCCGGGGAGACCCAGTACTTC
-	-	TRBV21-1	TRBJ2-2	CASSKDPRMGPLDTGELFF	TGTGCCAGCAGCAAAGATCCCCGAATGGGGCCTCTGGACACCGGGGAGCTGTTTTTT
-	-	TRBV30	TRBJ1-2	CAWSDPRGGHPNSVTYGYTF	TGTGCCTGGAGCGACCCCCGTGGAGGCCATCCAAATTCGGTTACCTATGGCTACACCTTC
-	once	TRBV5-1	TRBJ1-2	CASADQGHHGYTF	TGCGCCAGCGCCGATCAAGGGCACCATGGCTACACCTTC
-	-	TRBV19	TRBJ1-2	CASRWGLSDYGYTF	TGTGCCAGTAGGTGGGGCCTCTCCGACTATGGCTACACCTTC
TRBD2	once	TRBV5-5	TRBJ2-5	CASSLVAGGQETQYF	TGTGCCAGCAGCTTGGTGGCGGGAGGGCAAGAGACCCAGTACTTC
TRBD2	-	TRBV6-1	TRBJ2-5	CASSEVGGEGKTQYF	TGTGCCAGCAGTGAAGTTGGGGGGGAAGGGAAGACCCAGTACTTC
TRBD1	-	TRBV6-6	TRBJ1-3	CASSYGDRGPGNTIYF	TGTGCCAGCAGTTACGGGGACAGGGGGCCAGGAAACACCATATATTTT
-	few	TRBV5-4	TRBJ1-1	CASSFPGSNTEAFF	TGTGCCAGCAGCTTTCCAGGATCGAACACTGAAGCTTTCTTT
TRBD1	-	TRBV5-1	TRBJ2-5	CASSLARDREYETQYF	TGCGCCAGCAGCTTGGCCCGGGACAGGGAATATGAGACCCAGTACTTC
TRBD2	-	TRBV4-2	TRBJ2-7	CASSQDRGGSYEQYF	TGTGCCAGCAGCCAAGATCGGGGGGGCTCCTACGAGCAGTACTTC
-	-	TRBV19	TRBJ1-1	CASSGQMNTEAFF	TGTGCCAGTTCTGGACAGATGAACACTGAAGCTTTCTTT
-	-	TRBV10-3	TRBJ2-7	CAISRGSSYEQYF	TGTGCCATCAGCCGGGGGAGCTCCTACGAGCAGTACTTC
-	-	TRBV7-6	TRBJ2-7	CASSLALVRDSPDEQYF	TGTGCCAGCAGCTTAGCCCTTGTCCGGGACTCCCCCGACGAGCAGTACTTC
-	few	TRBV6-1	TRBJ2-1	CASKTRGLPPDEQFF	TGTGCCAGCAAAACCAGGGGATTGCCCCCCGATGAGCAGTTCTTC
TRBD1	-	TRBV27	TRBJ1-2	CASSRIPTGGFYYGYTF	TGTGCCAGCAGTAGGATCCCGACAGGGGGCTTTTACTATGGCTACACCTTC
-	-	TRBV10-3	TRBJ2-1	CAISEYSEQFF	TGTGCCATCAGTGAGTACTCCGAGCAGTTCTTC
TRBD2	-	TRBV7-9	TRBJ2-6	CASSQGLAGMSGANVLTF	TGTGCCAGCAGCCAGGGACTAGCCGGGATGTCTGGGGCCAACGTCCTGACTTTC
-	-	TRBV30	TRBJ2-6	CAWSFGANVLTF	TGTGCCTGGAGTTTTGGGGCCAACGTCCTGACTTTC